The entry below describes one T cell receptor beta chain. It has no known antigen specificity. Base qualities are not recorded, but no much larger clone differs from it by a single base. The sample is drawn from a study of response to subunit inactivated influenza vaccine (dated by TCRdb to 2017 to 2018). Study-level background: Deep quantitative T cell receptor repertoire profiling was used in the study to track responses to a trivalent subunit inactivated influenza vaccine. Overall study results and their limits: The authors proposed that each seasonal influenza vaccination may bring in only a limited number of new T cells.

Library creation used RT-PCR. Data came from an Illumina HiSeq 2500. TCRdb cleaned the public reads at Q25 with fastp, built clones with MiXCR and kept in-frame beta chains. When rows share a CDR3 protein, they turn into one entry using the most common DNA and genes. The sample table lists hundreds of thousands of distinct CDR3 sequences, under 9% of them with a count of one. 10% to 15% of the sample rests with the top ten. The CDR3 covers 15 residues, taking in both the cysteine and the phenylalanine. Just the 45-base CDR3 DNA is kept, in frame starting at base 1. The junction shows trimming of 5 bases on V and 1 base on J, and the gene matches do not reach 5 bases of it.

Material: PBMCs from blood, obtained around 25 months after vaccination. The TCR was taken from a man aged 45 to 70 who received an inactivated influenza vaccine. Donor details come from another sample of the same person, matched by shared clones. In this chain, TRBV12-3 or TRBV12-4 is recombined with TRBJ1-1; the central 9 bases match TRBD1. The nucleotide sequence reads as follows: TGTGCCAGCAGTACGACAGGGGGTTCGAACACTGAAGCTTTCTTT. Its translation is CASSTTGGSNTEAFF.